The 12 T cell receptor beta chains presented below share a single source sample, sequenced in a study of T cell responses to AZD1222 COVID-19 vaccine. Measured with immunoSEQ multiplex PCR; TCRdb has only the in-frame clones, and not every one. The table shows 150,000 to 200,000 clones, with almost 95% occurring only once. The material was peripheral blood, obtained on day 0 of AZD1222 vaccination. Every receptor here comes from an adult in good health.

This clone was counted once. The V call is TRBV5-6, the J call TRBJ1-6; no clear D. The CDR3 runs 15 residues. The V gene's germline CDR1 is SGHDT and CDR2 YYEEEE. Trimming stripped 4 bases from V and 6 bases from J, with 14 bases between. DNA of the CDR3: TGTGCCAGCAGCCCGTCGCCCACTGGTAATTCACCCCTCCACTTT. Protein product: CASSPSPTGNSPLHF.

This chain uses TRBV30 with TRBJ2-1; possible D gene TRBD1, 6 bases. V lost 2 bases to trimming and J lost 0 bases, with 11 bases between them. The CDR3 contains 15 residues. Germline values: CDR1 GTSNPN, CDR2 SVGIG (reference sequence). CDR3 sequence: CAWSSGRGSYNEQFF. CDR3 coding DNA: TGTGCCTGGAGTAGCGGCAGGGGCTCCTACAATGAGCAGTTCTTC.

V and J are TRBV6-5 and TRBJ2-1; D gene ambiguous. Germline V gives CDR1 MNHEY, CDR2 SVGAGI. Trimming stripped 0 bases from V and 1 base from J, with 10 bases between. The CDR3 loop spans 16 amino acids. The DNA of the CDR3 is TGTGCCAGCAGTTACTCTGACGGCCTATCCTACAATGAGCAGTTCTTC. This sequence encodes CASSYSDGLSYNEQFF.

The rearrangement links TRBV14 to TRBJ2-7; TRBD1 is a possible D gene (7 bases). This CDR3 spans 15 amino acids. Deletions cut 0 bases from V and 7 bases from J, with 16 bases between. CDR1 SGHDN and CDR2 FVKESK come from the germline V gene. The CDR3 loop reads CASSQDRQGGREQYF. DNA of the CDR3: TGTGCCAGCAGCCAAGATCGGCAGGGGGGCAGGGAGCAGTACTTC.

This chain links TRBV19 with TRBJ1-1; 8 nucleotides align to TRBD1. The germline V gene has CDR1 LNHDA and CDR2 SQIVND (reference sequence). V lost 6 bases and J lost 8; bases outside the gene matches: 5. The CDR3 has 12 residues. The CDR3 reads CASRQGAGEAFF. The CDR3 bases are TGTGCCAGTAGGCAGGGGGCGGGAGAAGCTTTCTTT.

The V and J genes are TRBV6-5 and TRBJ1-1, with a possible D match to TRBD1 (6 bases). In germline, CDR1 is MNHEY, CDR2 SVGAGI. The V end was cut by 0 bases, the J end by 5 bases, with 13 bases between. This CDR3 comprises 15 residues. The CDR3 bases are TGTGCCAGCAGTTACTCCGGGGGCACAGGGACTGAAGCTTTCTTT. It specifies CASSYSGGTGTEAFF.

The V and J genes are TRBV7-2 and TRBJ1-1; a weak D match, TRBD1 (6 bases). Trimming took off 5 bases at V and 0 bases at J, with 10 bases between the two ends. The CDR3 is 14 residues long. Germline-derived CDR1 and CDR2 are SGHTA and FQGNSA. The CDR3 DNA follows: TGTGCCAGCAGCGGACAGTTTTTGAACACTGAAGCTTTCTTT. Residues: CASSGQFLNTEAFF.

The chain is built from TRBV20-1 and TRBJ1-1; tentative D call: TRBD1 (6 bases). Germline values: CDR1 DFQATT, CDR2 SNEGSKA (reference sequence). The CDR3 is 11 residues long. V gave up 6 bases and J gave up 8 bases, with 13 bases separating them. The CDR3 bases are TGCAGTGCCCCGATGCAGGGGGAAGCTTTCTTT. Residues: CSAPMQGEAFF.

The chain joins TRBV10-3 to TRBJ2-5; weak D call: TRBD2 (6 bases). V dropped 3 bases and J dropped 1 base, with 12 bases sitting between them. CDR1 and CDR2 (germline): ENHRY, SYGVKD. The CDR3 totals 15 residues. CDR3 sequence: CAISDPAGFQETQYF. CDR3 DNA sequence: TGTGCCATCAGTGACCCGGCGGGGTTCCAAGAGACCCAGTACTTC.

V is TRBV28 and J is TRBJ2-7; no firm D call. V lost 6 bases and J lost 1, with 7 bases in between. From germline, CDR1 is MDHEN and CDR2 SYDVKM. The CDR3 consists of 12 residues. CDR3 region: CASRAPSYEQYF. The CDR3 DNA is TGTGCCAGCAGAGCTCCTTCCTACGAGCAGTACTTC. Full variable domain (missing parts from reference TRBV28 and TRBJ2-7): DVKVTQSSRYLVKRTGEKVFLECVQDMDHENMFWYRQDPGLGLRLIYFSYDVKMKEKGDIPEGYSVSREKKERFSLILESASTNQTSMYLCASRAPSYEQYFGPGTRLTVT.

The J gene is TRBJ1-1, the V gene TRBV4-2, with D tentatively TRBD1 (5 bases). The V end lost 4 bases, the J end lost 2 bases, and 11 bases lay between the germline ends. This CDR3 has 14 residues. Looked up from germline, CDR1 is LGHNA and CDR2 is YNFKEQ. The CDR3 coding sequence is TGTGCCAGCAGCCCTGGGGCGCCCAACACTGAAGCTTTCTTT. This encodes CASSPGAPNTEAFF.

The chain carries TRBV2 and TRBJ2-1; D is uncertain. The germline gives CDR1 SNHLY, CDR2 FYNNEI. V was cut by 3 bases and J by 8 bases, with 11 bases left in between. The CDR3 is 13 amino acids. The CDR3 sequence is CASSEEILDEQFF. In nucleotides, the CDR3 is TGTGCCAGCAGTGAGGAAATTTTGGATGAGCAGTTCTTC.